The 6 T cell receptor beta chains given below trace back to one sample, sequenced in a study of cytomegalovirus exposure and HLA in healthy donors. The study ran its PCR with 60 Vbeta and 13 Jbeta primers. Method: immunoSEQ multiplex PCR; TCRdb's copy keeps in-frame clones and lacks some. Of about 210,000 clones listed, about four fifths were seen once; the top ten hold roughly 10%. Sequencing input: PBMCs. The receptors were sampled from a woman aged 50 to 60 in good health and CMV-seropositive.

The V call is TRBV6-5, the J call TRBJ2-7, with D tentatively TRBD1 (6 bases). The CDR3 totals 15 residues. Germline V gene sequence: CDR1 MNHEY, CDR2 SVGAGI. Trimming stripped 0 bases from V and 3 bases from J, with 12 bases between. As DNA, the CDR3 is TGTGCCAGCAGTTACTCGGGACAAAGTGGCTACGAGCAGTACTTC. The encoded protein is CASSYSGQSGYEQYF.

The genes are TRBV27 and TRBJ1-1, with 8 bases fitting TRBD1. Germline assignment: CDR1 MNHEY and CDR2 SMNVEV (reference sequence). V was pared by 4 bases and J by 0 bases, with 4 bases of the junction left unmatched. This CDR3 region has 15 residues. The CDR3 DNA follows: TGTGCCAGCAGTTCCCAGGGGGCTATGAACACTGAAGCTTTCTTT. This encodes CASSSQGAMNTEAFF.

This clone was seen a single time. The rearrangement joins TRBV4-1 to TRBJ1-2; 10 nucleotides agree with TRBD1. Trimming removed 1 base from V and 0 bases from J; junction bases left unmatched: 5. Germline loops: CDR1 MGHRA, CDR2 YSYEKL. CDR3 length equals 17 residues. CDR3 loop: CASSQGQGATANYGYTF. CDR3 DNA sequence: TGCGCCAGCAGCCAAGGACAGGGGGCCACAGCTAACTATGGCTACACCTTC.

The genes are TRBV15 and TRBJ1-5; TRBD1 agrees at 7 bases. Germline CDR1 and CDR2: LNHNV and YYDKDF (reference sequence). V dropped 3 bases and J dropped 2; count of bases not matched to a gene: 10. The CDR3 sequence is 17 residues long. Here the CDR3 DNA reads TGTGCCACCAGCAGTGCAACCTACAGGGGCGGCAATCAGCCCCAGCATTTT. Encoded protein: CATSSATYRGGNQPQHF.

The chain couples TRBV19 to TRBJ1-5; a weak D match, TRBD1 (5 bases). Germline V gives CDR1 LNHDA, CDR2 SQIVND (reference sequence). This CDR3 is built from 12 residues. Trimming took off 5 bases at V and 7 bases at J, with 9 bases between the two ends. The DNA for the CDR3 is TGTGCCAGTAGTTGGGGCTCCCAGCCCCAGCATTTT. It is translated as CASSWGSQPQHF. The entire variable domain, with the rest obtained from reference TRBV19 and TRBJ1-5, is as follows: DGGITQSPKYLFRKEGQNVTLSCEQNLNHDAMYWYRQDPGQGLRLIYYSQIVNDFQKGDIAEGYSVSREKKESFPLTVTSAQKNPTAFYLCASSWGSQPQHFGDGTRLSIL.

The chain links TRBV28 to TRBJ1-4; 8 bases are shared with TRBD1. The CDR3 is made up of 15 amino acids. Germline V gives CDR1 MDHEN, CDR2 SYDVKM. The ends lost 4 bases at V and 4 bases at J; junction bases unmatched: 5. CDR3 in amino acids: CASSSQGAVNEKLFF. The DNA for the CDR3 is TGTGCCAGCAGTTCGCAGGGGGCGGTTAATGAAAAACTGTTTTTT.